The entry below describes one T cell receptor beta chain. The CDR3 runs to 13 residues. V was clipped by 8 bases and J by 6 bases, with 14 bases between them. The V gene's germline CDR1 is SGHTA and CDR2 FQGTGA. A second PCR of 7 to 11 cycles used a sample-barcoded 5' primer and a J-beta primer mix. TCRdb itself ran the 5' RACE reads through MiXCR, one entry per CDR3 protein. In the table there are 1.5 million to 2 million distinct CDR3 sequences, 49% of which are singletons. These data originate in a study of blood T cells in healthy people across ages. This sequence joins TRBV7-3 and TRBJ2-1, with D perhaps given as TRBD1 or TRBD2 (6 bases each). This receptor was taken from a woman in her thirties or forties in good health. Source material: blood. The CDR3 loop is CASRSGGSNEQFF. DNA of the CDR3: TGTGCCAGCCGCTCCGGGGGCTCCAATGAGCAGTTCTTC.